A selection of T cell receptor beta chains follows, all from one sample in a study of PD-L1 blockade in urothelial cancer. Sequencing was performed with immunoSEQ multiplex PCR; in TCRdb, only in-frame clones are kept and a portion is missing. The profile shows some 65,000 clones, around 81% of them singletons. The sequences come from PBMCs, collected around atezolizumab (anti-PD-L1) treatment. These receptors were collected from a man between 65 and 80 years old with urothelial cancer. CDR3s include the opening cysteine and the closing phenylalanine or tryptophan. Fields, in order: CDR3 protein, V gene, J gene.

CDR3aa: CASSLDRGTEAFF
v_gene: TRBV10-1
j_gene: TRBJ1-1

CDR3aa: CASSFIENTEAFF
v_gene: TRBV5-1
j_gene: TRBJ1-1

CDR3aa: CASSPRGTSGRHNEQFF
v_gene: TRBV7-3
j_gene: TRBJ2-1

CDR3aa: CASSIRNRGEETQYF
v_gene: TRBV19
j_gene: TRBJ2-5

CDR3aa: CASSLRRTRNYGYTF
v_gene: TRBV7-9
j_gene: TRBJ1-2

CDR3aa: CGSSGLLQETQYF
v_gene: TRBV30
j_gene: TRBJ2-5

CDR3aa: CASSLLAGSYNEQFF
v_gene: TRBV5-5
j_gene: TRBJ2-1

CDR3aa: CASSLDPPGVLGNTIYF
v_gene: TRBV5-1
j_gene: TRBJ1-3

CDR3aa: CSAGLAGPRLEQFF
v_gene: TRBV29-1
j_gene: TRBJ2-1

CDR3aa: CATSREQGRNLPQHF
v_gene: TRBV15
j_gene: TRBJ1-5

CDR3aa: CASSFAGIRGEQYF
v_gene: TRBV5-4
j_gene: TRBJ2-7

CDR3aa: CASSLGREQFF
v_gene: TRBV7-9
j_gene: TRBJ2-1

CDR3aa: CASSTPGGNTGELFF
v_gene: TRBV28
j_gene: TRBJ2-2

CDR3aa: CASTAEGNIQYF
v_gene: TRBV19
j_gene: TRBJ2-4

CDR3aa: CASRGLVYEQYF
v_gene: TRBV6-5
j_gene: TRBJ2-7

CDR3aa: CASRRTSGSTGELFF
v_gene: TRBV6-5
j_gene: TRBJ2-2

CDR3aa: CASSLGTLEEQYF
v_gene: TRBV9
j_gene: TRBJ2-7

CDR3aa: CASSPDRVGQPQHF
v_gene: TRBV2
j_gene: TRBJ1-5

CDR3aa: CASSLEAGVWYGYTF
v_gene: TRBV28
j_gene: TRBJ1-2

CDR3aa: CASRKEGAGYGYTF
v_gene: TRBV2
j_gene: TRBJ1-2

CDR3aa: CASSPTRLAGGDEQYF
v_gene: TRBV27
j_gene: TRBJ2-7

CDR3aa: CSVATGNQPQHF
v_gene: TRBV29-1
j_gene: TRBJ1-5

CDR3aa: CASTSEGEYGEQFF
v_gene: TRBV9
j_gene: TRBJ2-1

CDR3aa: CASSLDRMNTEAFF
v_gene: TRBV5-1
j_gene: TRBJ1-1

CDR3aa: CATSEPLWTEAFF
v_gene: TRBV15
j_gene: TRBJ1-1

CDR3aa: CASSLVAGVPGYTF
v_gene: TRBV5-1
j_gene: TRBJ1-2

CDR3aa: CASSTLGGGIPYEQYF
v_gene: TRBV28
j_gene: TRBJ2-7

CDR3aa: CASSPDGTSGETDTQYF
v_gene: TRBV4-1
j_gene: TRBJ2-3

CDR3aa: CASSPGDLSGNTIYF
v_gene: TRBV5-1
j_gene: TRBJ1-3

CDR3aa: CASSSNRGYGYTF
v_gene: TRBV28
j_gene: TRBJ1-2

CDR3aa: CASSPQGPGNTIYF
v_gene: TRBV18
j_gene: TRBJ1-3

CDR3aa: CASRASGSWNEQFF
v_gene: TRBV6-5
j_gene: TRBJ2-1

CDR3aa: CASSLRSETQYF
v_gene: TRBV5-1
j_gene: TRBJ2-5

CDR3aa: CASRLAGGPADTQYF
v_gene: TRBV6-4
j_gene: TRBJ2-3

CDR3aa: CAWDRGAYNEQFF
v_gene: TRBV30
j_gene: TRBJ2-1

CDR3aa: CASRGSSDTQYF
v_gene: TRBV11-2
j_gene: TRBJ2-3

CDR3aa: CASSSGTSGRNEQYF
v_gene: TRBV5-1
j_gene: TRBJ2-7

CDR3aa: CASSLEQGVAKNIQYF
v_gene: TRBV5-4
j_gene: TRBJ2-4

CDR3aa: CASSIDRTRNTIYF
v_gene: TRBV19
j_gene: TRBJ1-3

CDR3aa: CASSPEAFGGITGELFF
v_gene: TRBV4-1
j_gene: TRBJ2-2

CDR3aa: CASSPPGGRAFF
v_gene: TRBV19
j_gene: TRBJ1-1

CDR3aa: CASSQDAVYYGYTF
v_gene: TRBV14
j_gene: TRBJ1-2

CDR3aa: CASSLQREYTGELFF
v_gene: TRBV7-9
j_gene: TRBJ2-2

CDR3aa: CASSVYQGAGELFF
v_gene: TRBV9
j_gene: TRBJ2-2

CDR3aa: CASSMGQRAVQETQYF
v_gene: TRBV7-7
j_gene: TRBJ2-5

CDR3aa: CASSPTPLATRGDTQYF
v_gene: TRBV7-3
j_gene: TRBJ2-3

CDR3aa: CAISGKADNEQFF
v_gene: TRBV10-3
j_gene: TRBJ2-1

CDR3aa: CASSRGPPEQYF
v_gene: TRBV6-1
j_gene: TRBJ2-7

CDR3aa: CASSPGTGGVGDTQYF
v_gene: TRBV5-8
j_gene: TRBJ2-3

CDR3aa: CASSKGKGAYTEAFF
v_gene: TRBV21-1
j_gene: TRBJ1-1